The 21 T cell receptor beta chains given below trace back to one sample, sequenced in a study of regulatory T cells in long-lasting Graves disease (TCRdb year 2021). The time point label here, explained by the study, means: newly diagnosed GD, antithyroid drugs for less than 3 months. RNA was extracted from PBMCs in TRIzol for both TCR sequencing and RNA sequencing. Library creation used multiplex PCR. Sequencing used an Illumina HiSeq 4000. TCR beta libraries were built with iRepertoire HTBI primers and Arm-PCR amplification of CDR3 regions. TCRdb reworked the public reads: Q25 trimming with fastp, MiXCR clone assembly, productive beta chains retained. Each record represents a unique CDR3 protein, reported with the most common genes and DNA among its rows. The sample includes approximately 470,000 distinct CDR3 sequences, with roughly 16% observed a single time. The biggest ten clones account for 9% to 15% of the sample.

These data were also reused for a study on T cells in Graves' hyperthyroidism and ophthalmopathy.

The material was peripheral blood mononuclear cells (PBMCs), obtained at new diagnosis, from a patient treated with antithyroid drugs. The receptors were sampled from a middle-aged man with Graves disease. Donor details come from another sample of the same person, matched by shared clones.

On this clonotype: A much larger clonotype is one base distant, so this may be a read error. The V gene is TRBV18, the J gene TRBJ2-5; possibly TRBD1 or TRBD2 for D (5 bases each). CDR3 size: 16 residues. Looked up from germline, CDR1 is KGHSH and CDR2 is LQKENI. As DNA, the CDR3 is TGTGCCAGCTCACCACCTGAGGGGTGGTCGCTAGAGACCCAGAACTTC. As protein: CASSPPEGWSLETQNF.

The rearrangement links TRBV6-2 or TRBV6-3 to TRBJ1-1; D gene uncertain. Trimming cost V 5 bases and J 11 bases, with 21 bases left between them. The V gene's germline CDR1 is MNHEY and CDR2 SVGEGT. The CDR3 runs 14 residues. The CDR3 spells CASSESAGWSWAFF. The DNA of the CDR3 is TGTGCCAGCAGTGAGTCTGCTGGCTGGAGTTGGGCTTTCTTT.

The sample holds a few counts of this clonotype. The V gene is TRBV28, the J gene TRBJ2-7, with D tentatively TRBD2 (5 bases). CDR3 length: 14 amino acids. With 5 bases removed from V and 5 bases from J, the gap between germline ends came to 16 bases. In germline, CDR1 is MDHEN, CDR2 SYDVKM. CDR3 coding DNA: TGTGCCAGCAGTGGCATACAGAGGGAGCACGAGCAGTACTTC. This sequence encodes CASSGIQREHEQYF.

At least ten counts were recorded for this clonotype. The chain joins TRBV6-1 to TRBJ2-1, with 10 nucleotides matching TRBD2. CDR3 length equals 16 residues. Trimming at V came to 6 bases and at J to 4 bases, leaving 9 bases not matched to a gene. The germline CDR1 and CDR2 sequences are MNHNS and SASEGT. In nucleotides, the CDR3 is TGTGCCAGCAGGGCGTCTAGCGGGAGTTTGTACAATGAGCAGTTCTTC. This encodes CASRASSGSLYNEQFF.

This clonotype turned up a few times. V is TRBV20-1 and J is TRBJ1-5; a weak D match, TRBD1 (5 bases). Germline V gene data show CDR1 as DFQATT and CDR2 as SNEGSKA (reference sequence). Trimming removed 6 bases from V and 3 bases from J, with 15 bases in between. CDR3 length equals 14 residues. The CDR3 spells CSAGDPLFNQPQHF. The CDR3 region has the DNA TGCAGTGCCGGGGACCCTCTCTTCAATCAGCCCCAGCATTTT.

The chain links TRBV5-6 to TRBJ2-1; unclear D gene. Germline V gene sequence: CDR1 SGHDT, CDR2 YYEEEE. There are 12 residues in the CDR3. Trimming pared 4 bases from V and 7 bases from J, leaving 9 bases between. The CDR3 DNA is TGTGCCAGCAGCCACGGAGAAAATGAGCAGTTCTTC. This gives the protein CASSHGENEQFF.

Details on this clonotype: A read error may produce the germline difference seen at one junction end. The chain uses TRBV30 and TRBJ2-1, with 11 bases identical to TRBD2. Germline assignment: CDR1 GTSNPN and CDR2 SVGIG (reference sequence). The CDR3 has 16 amino acids. CDR3 in DNA: TGTACCTGGAGAGGCTACTTAGCGGGAGGGAACAATGAGCAGTTCTTC. Translated, it gives CTWRGYLAGGNNEQFF.

This clonotype was recorded many times. The chain joins TRBV28 to TRBJ2-5; perhaps TRBD2 as D (7 bases). This CDR3 comprises 15 residues. CDR1 is MDHEN and CDR2 is SYDVKM in the germline V gene. V was trimmed by 7 bases and J by 5 bases, leaving 20 bases between them. The DNA of the CDR3 is TGTGCCAGCAAAACGGGGGGCGCGGGTCAGGAGACCCAGTACTTC. Its protein is CASKTGGAGQETQYF.

At least ten counts were recorded for this clonotype. This sequence joins TRBV15 and TRBJ2-7; TRBD2 aligns across 7 bases. V lost 6 bases, J lost 2 bases, and 7 bases stayed unmatched. CDR3 length: 14 residues. CDR1 and CDR2 from the germline V gene are LNHNV and YYDKDF (reference sequence). The CDR3 nucleotides are TGTGCCACCAGGGGGGGGGAGGTCCCCTACGAGCAGTACTTC. Translating it yields CATRGGEVPYEQYF.

This clonotype has more than one count but fewer than ten. The chain carries TRBV9 and TRBJ2-2; TRBD2 agrees at 11 bases. V gave up 1 base and J gave up 4 bases; unmatched junction bases: 0. CDR1 SGDLS and CDR2 YYNGEE come from the germline V gene. CDR3 length: 15 amino acids. DNA of the CDR3: TGTGCCAGCAGCGTAACTAGCGGGGGCACCGGGGAGCTGTTTTTT. Translated, it gives CASSVTSGGTGELFF.

J is TRBJ2-1 and V is TRBV9; 15 nucleotides line up with TRBD2. CDR1 is SGDLS and CDR2 is YYNGEE in the germline V gene. CDR3 length: 17 residues. Trimming cost V 3 bases and J 2 bases; bases outside gene matches: 3. CDR3 in amino acids: CASSGGLAGGAYNEQFF. CDR3 DNA: TGTGCCAGCAGCGGGGGACTAGCGGGAGGTGCCTACAATGAGCAGTTCTTC.

The chain combines TRBV20-1 with TRBJ2-7, with D perhaps TRBD2 (7 bases). In germline, CDR1 is DFQATT, CDR2 SNEGSKA (reference sequence). The CDR3 length is 11 residues. Trimming took 3 bases from V and 9 from J, leaving 12 bases between them. CDR3 loop: CSASRGALQYF. Written as DNA, the CDR3 is TGCAGTGCTAGTCGGGGGGCGCTGCAGTACTTC.

This clonotype was seen ten or more times. The chain carries TRBV30 and TRBJ1-1; D possibly corresponds to TRBD1 (6 bases). The ends were cut back, 5 bases at V and 4 bases at J, with 17 bases in the middle. From germline, CDR1 is GTSNPN and CDR2 SVGIG (reference sequence). The CDR3 has 14 amino acids. For the CDR3, the DNA is TGTGCCTGGCGGGGCCCAGGGGCAGGCACTGAAGCTTTCTTT. Amino acids: CAWRGPGAGTEAFF. Supplemented by reference TRBV30 and TRBJ1-1, the full variable domain reads SQTIHQWPATLVQPVGSPLSLECTVEGTSNPNLYWYRQAAGRGLQLLFYSVGIGQISSEVPQNLSASRPQDRQFILSSKKLLLSDSGFYLCAWRGPGAGTEAFFGQGTRLTVV.

The sample holds many counts of this clonotype. The V gene is TRBV5-1, the J gene TRBJ2-2; D not certain. V was cut by 5 bases and J by 0 bases, with 2 bases left in between. The CDR3 is 12 amino acids. Germline CDR1 is SGHRS and CDR2 is YFSETQ. The CDR3 DNA is TGCGCCAGCAGGTCGAACACCGGGGAGCTGTTTTTT. Its translation: CASRSNTGELFF. Complete variable domain (other parts from reference TRBV5-1 and TRBJ2-2): KAGVTQTPRYLIKTRGQQVTLSCSPISGHRSVSWYQQTPGQGLQFLFEYFSETQRNKGNFPGRFSGRQFSNSRSEMNVSTLELGDSALYLCASRSNTGELFFGEGSRLTVL.

The V call is TRBV12-5, the J call TRBJ1-2; the match to TRBD1 covers 8 bases. CDR1 is LGHNT and CDR2 is FRNRAP in the germline V gene. Trimming took 6 bases from V and 3 from J; bases not matched to a gene: 12. This CDR3 contains 16 residues. The CDR3 region has the DNA TGTGCTAGTGGCCCCCTAATTCGGGACAGGCACTATGGCTACACCTTC. Its protein product is CASGPLIRDRHYGYTF.

This clonotype was detected many times. The chain joins TRBV5-1 to TRBJ2-7; 12 bases fit TRBD2. Germline values: CDR1 SGHRS, CDR2 YFSETQ. V shed 4 bases and J 5 bases; nucleotides not matched to a gene: 7. This CDR3 spans 15 amino acids. CDR3 loop: CASSPRLAGVNEQYF. For the CDR3, the DNA is TGCGCCAGCAGCCCGCGACTAGCGGGAGTCAACGAGCAGTACTTC.

This clonotype was found many times. This chain joins TRBV20-1 and TRBJ2-1; D uncertain. The CDR3 consists of 12 residues. The germline V and J ends were trimmed by 4 bases and 5 bases, with 9 bases remaining between them. From germline, CDR1 is DFQATT and CDR2 SNEGSKA (reference sequence). CDR3 in amino acids: CSAILVDNEQFF. CDR3 nucleotide sequence: TGCAGTGCTATCCTAGTTGACAATGAGCAGTTCTTC.

Only a few counts were recorded for this clonotype. V gene TRBV7-2 combines with J gene TRBJ1-5, with a weak D call TRBD1 (5 bases). Trimming took off 5 bases at V and 5 bases at J, with 13 bases between the two ends. CDR1 is SGHTA, CDR2 FQGNSA, per germline. The length of the CDR3 is 14 residues. The CDR3 DNA follows: TGTGCCAGCAGCGGGGACCTCGCCTATCAGCCCCAGCATTTT. Translating it yields CASSGDLAYQPQHF.

This clonotype has a handful of counts. The chain combines TRBV7-2 with TRBJ2-7; D not resolved. V dropped 1 base and J dropped 3 bases, with 13 bases sitting between them. The germline CDR1 and CDR2 sequences are SGHTA and FQGNSA. The CDR3 contains 15 residues. This chain's CDR3 is CASSLEGGVNYEQYF. The CDR3 DNA is TGTGCCAGCAGCTTAGAGGGCGGAGTGAACTACGAGCAGTACTTC.

This clonotype has a count of ten or more. V is TRBV2 and J is TRBJ1-6; D perhaps matches TRBD1 (5 bases). There are 18 residues in the CDR3. From germline, CDR1 is SNHLY and CDR2 FYNNEI. V dropped 1 base and J dropped 0 bases, with 13 bases sitting between them. In DNA, the CDR3 is TGTGCCAGCAGTGAAGATGGTGGTGGGGGCTCCTATAATTCACCCCTCCACTTT. Translating gives CASSEDGGGGSYNSPLHF.

The chain links TRBV20-1 to TRBJ2-5; 8 bases match TRBD2. From germline, CDR1 is DFQATT and CDR2 SNEGSKA (reference sequence). This CDR3 is 14 amino acids long. The V gene end was trimmed by 5 bases and the J gene end by 2 bases; junction bases not matched to a gene: 7. CDR3 DNA: TGCAGTGCTCCGGGGGGGCCCACACAAGAGACCCAGTACTTC. This gives the protein CSAPGGPTQETQYF.